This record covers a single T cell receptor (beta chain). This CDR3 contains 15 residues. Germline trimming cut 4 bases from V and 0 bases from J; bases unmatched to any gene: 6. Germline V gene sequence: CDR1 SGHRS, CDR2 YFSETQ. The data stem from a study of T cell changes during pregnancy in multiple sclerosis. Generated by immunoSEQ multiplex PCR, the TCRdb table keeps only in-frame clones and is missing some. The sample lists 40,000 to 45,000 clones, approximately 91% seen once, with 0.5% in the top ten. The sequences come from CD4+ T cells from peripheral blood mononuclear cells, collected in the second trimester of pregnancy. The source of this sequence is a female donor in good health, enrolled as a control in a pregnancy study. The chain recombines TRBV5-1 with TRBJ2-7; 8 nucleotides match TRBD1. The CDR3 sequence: CASSPTGASSYEQYF. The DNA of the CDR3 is TGCGCCAGCAGCCCGACAGGGGCCAGCTCCTACGAGCAGTACTTC.